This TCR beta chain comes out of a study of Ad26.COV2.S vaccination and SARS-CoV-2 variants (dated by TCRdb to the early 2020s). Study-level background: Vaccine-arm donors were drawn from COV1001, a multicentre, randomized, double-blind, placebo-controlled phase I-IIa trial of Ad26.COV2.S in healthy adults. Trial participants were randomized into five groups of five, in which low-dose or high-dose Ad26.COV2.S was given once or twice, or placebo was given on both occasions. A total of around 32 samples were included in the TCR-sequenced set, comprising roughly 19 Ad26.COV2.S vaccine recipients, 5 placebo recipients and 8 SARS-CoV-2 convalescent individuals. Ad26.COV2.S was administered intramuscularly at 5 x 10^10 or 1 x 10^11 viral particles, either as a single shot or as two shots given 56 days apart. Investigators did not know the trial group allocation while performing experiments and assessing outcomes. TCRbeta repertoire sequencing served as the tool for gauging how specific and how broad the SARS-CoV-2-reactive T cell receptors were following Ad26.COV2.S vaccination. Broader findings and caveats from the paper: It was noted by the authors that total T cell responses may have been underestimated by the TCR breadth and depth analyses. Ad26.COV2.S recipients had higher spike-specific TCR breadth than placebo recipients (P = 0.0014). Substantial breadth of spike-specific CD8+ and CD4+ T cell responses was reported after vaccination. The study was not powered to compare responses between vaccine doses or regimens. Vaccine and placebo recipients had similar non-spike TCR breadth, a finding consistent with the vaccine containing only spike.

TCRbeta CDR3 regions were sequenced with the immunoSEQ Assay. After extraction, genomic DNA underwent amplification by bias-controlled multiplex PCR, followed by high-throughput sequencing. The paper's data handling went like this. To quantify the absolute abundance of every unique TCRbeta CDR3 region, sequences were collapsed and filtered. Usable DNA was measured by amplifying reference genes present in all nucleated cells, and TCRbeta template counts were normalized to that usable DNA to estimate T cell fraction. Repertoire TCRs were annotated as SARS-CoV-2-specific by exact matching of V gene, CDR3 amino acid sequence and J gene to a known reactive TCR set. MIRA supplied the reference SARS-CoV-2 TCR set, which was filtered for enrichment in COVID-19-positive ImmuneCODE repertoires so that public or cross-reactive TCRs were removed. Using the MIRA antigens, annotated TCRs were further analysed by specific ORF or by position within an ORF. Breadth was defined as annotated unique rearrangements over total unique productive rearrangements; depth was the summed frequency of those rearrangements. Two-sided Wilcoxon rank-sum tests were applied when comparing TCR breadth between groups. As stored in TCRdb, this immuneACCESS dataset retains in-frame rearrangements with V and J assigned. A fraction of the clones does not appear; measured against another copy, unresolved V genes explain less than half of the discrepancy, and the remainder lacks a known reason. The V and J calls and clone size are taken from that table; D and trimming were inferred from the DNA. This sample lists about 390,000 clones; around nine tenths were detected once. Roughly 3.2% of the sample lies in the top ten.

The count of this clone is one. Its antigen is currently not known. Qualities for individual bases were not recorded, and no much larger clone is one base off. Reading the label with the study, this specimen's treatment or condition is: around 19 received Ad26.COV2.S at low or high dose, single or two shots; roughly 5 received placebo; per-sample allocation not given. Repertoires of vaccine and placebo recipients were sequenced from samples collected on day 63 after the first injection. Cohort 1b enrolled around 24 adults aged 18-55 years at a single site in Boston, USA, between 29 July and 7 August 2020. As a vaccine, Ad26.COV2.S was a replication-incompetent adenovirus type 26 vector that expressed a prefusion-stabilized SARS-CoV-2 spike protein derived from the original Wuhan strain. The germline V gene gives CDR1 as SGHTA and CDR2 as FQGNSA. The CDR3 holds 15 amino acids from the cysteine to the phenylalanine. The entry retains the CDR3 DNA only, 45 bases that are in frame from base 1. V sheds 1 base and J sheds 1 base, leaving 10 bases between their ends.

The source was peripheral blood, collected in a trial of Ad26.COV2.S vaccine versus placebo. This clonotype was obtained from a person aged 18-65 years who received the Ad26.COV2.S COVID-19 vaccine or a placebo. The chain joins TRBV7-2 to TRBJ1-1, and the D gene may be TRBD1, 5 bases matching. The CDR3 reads CASSLEAGRNTEAFF. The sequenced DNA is TGTGCCAGCAGCTTAGAGGCAGGGCGGAACACTGAAGCTTTCTTT.